The 27 T cell receptor beta chains listed next were all sequenced from one sample in a study of vaccination effects on CD4 cells after COVID-19. The repertoire was sequenced with immunoSEQ multiplex PCR; TCRdb's copy has only in-frame clones and lacks some. The data show about 27,000 clones, 83% seen once. Pools of viral peptides were used by the ViraFEST assay to expand antigen-specific CD4+ T cells ahead of sequencing. Culture proceeded for 9 to 11 days, and CD4+ T cells were then isolated. Vaccine administered to participants consisted of two doses of either BNT162b2 or mRNA-1273. No cognate antigen is known for these TCRs. Sequencing used CD4+ T cells from PBMCs cultured with HCoV-NL63 spike peptides, obtained after COVID-19 vaccination. The receptors come from a human donor who received a COVID-19 vaccine. Some clones in this sample may be carry-over from other donors' samples.

The chain links TRBV4-3 to TRBJ1-2; TRBD1 is a possible D gene (6 bases). The length of the CDR3 is 16 residues. Germline lookup yields CDR1 LGHNA and CDR2 YSLEER. V was cut by 0 bases and J by 3 bases, with 14 bases left in between. The CDR3 region is CASSQDRRGGDYGYTF. The CDR3 region has the DNA TGCGCCAGCAGCCAAGATAGGAGGGGGGGGGACTATGGCTACACCTTC.

This chain links TRBV10-3 with TRBJ2-4, with D hard to call. Trimming cost V 3 bases and J 6 bases, with 9 bases left between them. CDR3 length: 13 residues. CDR1 ENHRY and CDR2 SYGVKD come from the germline V gene. Written as DNA, the CDR3 is TGTGCCATCAGTGACAGCCTGGGAAACATTCAGTACTTC. Protein: CAISDSLGNIQYF.

The chain carries TRBV12-2 and TRBJ2-7. TRBV12-2 is a known pseudogene. The CDR3 is 15 residues long. This chain's CDR3 is CASRSTRRTFYEQYV. The CDR3 nucleotides read TGTGCAAGTCGCTCAACCCGTAGGACCTTTTACGAGCAGTACGTC.

The chain joins TRBV3-1 (or the pseudogene TRBV3-2) to TRBJ2-4; possibly TRBD1 or TRBD2 for D (6 bases each). V shed 3 bases and J shed 0 bases, with 15 bases lying between them. Per the germline V gene, CDR1 is LGHDT and CDR2 is YNNKEL (reference sequence). This CDR3 comprises 17 residues. The CDR3 loop reads CASSQGRGTLAKNIQYF. CDR3 nucleotides: TGTGCCAGCAGCCAGGGACGGGGGACACTAGCCAAAAACATTCAGTACTTC.

V usage is TRBV4-3 and J usage is TRBJ2-1; D possibly corresponds to TRBD2 (5 bases). The CDR3 runs to 19 residues. Germline values: CDR1 LGHNA, CDR2 YSLEER. Trimming cost V 1 base and J 5 bases, with 24 bases left between them. CDR3 DNA sequence: TGCGCCAGCAGCCAAGGGTTTAATTATGTTCGGGGTAAGGACAATGAGCAGTTCTTC. It specifies CASSQGFNYVRGKDNEQFF.

The chain couples TRBV29-1 to TRBJ2-3, with 9 nucleotides matching TRBD1. Germline V gene lookup returns CDR1 SQVTM and CDR2 ANQGSEA. With 6 bases clipped from V and 4 bases from J, the junction kept 5 bases outside the gene matches. The length of the CDR3 is 13 residues. The CDR3 coding sequence is TGCAGCGTGGGGACAGGGCATCCAGATACGCAGTATTTT. Amino acid sequence: CSVGTGHPDTQYF.

The chain joins TRBV3-1 (or the pseudogene TRBV3-2) to TRBJ1-2; the D is unclear. The CDR3 length is 13 residues. Germline CDR1 and CDR2: LGHDT and YNNKEL (reference sequence). V lost 2 bases to trimming and J lost 4 bases, with 8 bases between them. CDR3 loop: CASSQLDFYGYTF. Here the CDR3 DNA reads TGTGCCAGCAGCCAACTGGACTTCTATGGCTACACCTTC.

The V and J genes are TRBV28 and TRBJ2-6; tentatively, D is TRBD2 (6 bases). Germline V gene data show CDR1 as MDHEN and CDR2 as SYDVKM. V was pared by 5 bases and J by 4 bases, with 15 bases between. CDR3 length equals 16 residues. CDR3 nucleotide sequence: TGTGCCAGCAGTCCGGGACTCAAGGGGGGGGCCAACGTCCTGACTTTC. Protein: CASSPGLKGGANVLTF.

Here the CDR3 reads CASSEMGRREKLFF. Written as DNA, the CDR3 is TGCGCCAGCAGTGAAATGGGTAGGAGGGAAAAACTGTTTTTT. The J gene is TRBJ1-4, the V gene TRBV10-2; the D is unclear. The CDR3 covers 14 residues. V lost 3 bases and J lost 8, with 13 bases in between. Per germline, CDR1 WSHSY and CDR2 SAAADI.

The chain uses TRBV14 and TRBJ1-1; D ambiguous. The CDR3 has 14 amino acids. The ends were cut back, 0 bases at V and 5 bases at J, with 10 bases in the middle. Per germline, CDR1 SGHDN and CDR2 FVKESK. In DNA form, the CDR3 reads TGTGCCAGCAGCCAAGATCTAGAGAGGACTGAAGCTTTCTTT. Protein product: CASSQDLERTEAFF.

The chain carries TRBV24-1 and TRBJ1-2, with D possibly being TRBD1 (5 bases). This CDR3 contains 16 residues. Germline V gene sequence: CDR1 KGHDR, CDR2 SFDVKD. V was shortened by 6 bases and J by 1 base, with 17 bases between the two germline ends. The CDR3 loop is CATSSKGSGDNYGYTF. The CDR3 nucleotides read TGTGCCACCAGTTCCAAGGGGTCAGGAGATAACTATGGCTACACCTTC.

This CDR3 is CASSYSGTPQETQYF. The CDR3 nucleotides read TGCGCCAGCAGTTACTCGGGGACACCTCAAGAGACCCAGTACTTC. This chain connects TRBV5-1 to TRBJ2-5; possible D gene TRBD1, 6 bases. V lost 5 bases and J lost 2, with 16 bases in between. In germline, CDR1 is SGHRS, CDR2 YFSETQ. The CDR3 sequence is 15 residues long.

The count of this clone is one. V usage is TRBV7-2 and J usage is TRBJ2-2, with 10 bases that match TRBD1. This CDR3 has 16 residues. J was trimmed by 4 bases and V by 5 bases; bases with no gene match: 7. The V gene's germline CDR1 is SGHTA and CDR2 FQGNSA. CDR3 sequence reads: CASSTRQGASTGELFF. The CDR3, as DNA: TGTGCCAGCAGCACCCGACAGGGGGCGAGCACCGGGGAGCTGTTTTTT.

V and J are TRBV30 and TRBJ2-2, with D hard to call. Germline V gene data show CDR1 as GTSNPN and CDR2 as SVGIG (reference sequence). V lost 4 bases, J lost 4 bases, and 10 bases lay in between. This CDR3 is built from 13 residues. The CDR3 spells CAWKMFSTGELFF. The CDR3 region has the DNA TGTGCCTGGAAAATGTTTAGCACCGGGGAGCTGTTTTTT.

The chain recombines TRBV5-1 with TRBJ1-1, with TRBD1 matching 10 bases. Germline CDR1 and CDR2: SGHRS and YFSETQ. V was clipped by 4 bases and J by 3 bases; unmatched bases: 6. There are 15 residues in the CDR3. In DNA, the CDR3 is TGCGCCAGCAGCGGTTCCGGGACAGGGGACACTGAAGCTTTCTTT. Translating gives CASSGSGTGDTEAFF.

V gene TRBV5-5 combines with J gene TRBJ2-3; D call uncertain. The CDR3 is 15 amino acids. Trimming took 0 bases from V and 0 from J, leaving 8 bases between them. Germline CDR1 is SGHKS and CDR2 is YYEKEE (reference sequence). The CDR3 spells CASSLEFSSTDTQYF. The CDR3 region has the DNA TGTGCCAGCAGCTTGGAGTTCTCTAGCACAGATACGCAGTATTTT. Looking up the rest from reference TRBV5-5 and TRBJ2-3 gives the full variable domain: DAGVTQSPTHLIKTRGQQVTLRCSPISGHKSVSWYQQVLGQGPQFIFQYYEKEERGRGNFPDRFSARQFPNYSSELNVNALLLGDSALYLCASSLEFSSTDTQYFGPGTRLTVL.

V usage is TRBV7-6 and J usage is TRBJ2-1; 8 positions match TRBD2. The germline CDR1 and CDR2 sequences are SGHVS and FNYEAQ. V was pared by 3 bases and J by 9 bases, with 1 base of the junction left unmatched. There are 12 residues in the CDR3. DNA of the CDR3: TGTGCCAGCAGCTTTAGCGGGGTTGAGCAGTTCTTC. Its protein is CASSFSGVEQFF.

This clone was recorded once. This chain links TRBV5-1 with TRBJ1-2; D not certain. V was trimmed by 0 bases and J by 4 bases, leaving 13 bases between them. CDR1 is SGHRS, CDR2 YFSETQ, per germline. The CDR3 runs to 15 residues. Here the CDR3 DNA reads TGCGCCAGCAGCTTGGCCGAGGCGGACTCCTATGGCTACACCTTC. Encoded protein: CASSLAEADSYGYTF.

The chain links TRBV20-1 to TRBJ2-1; TRBD1 aligns across 9 bases. The trim removed 3 bases at V and 3 bases at J, leaving 9 bases unmatched. CDR1 DFQATT and CDR2 SNEGSKA come from the germline V gene (reference sequence). The CDR3 spans 16 residues. Here the CDR3 reads CSASPSDRGNYNEQFF. The CDR3 bases are TGCAGTGCTAGTCCATCGGACAGGGGTAACTACAATGAGCAGTTCTTC.

This rearrangement joins TRBV25-1 to TRBJ1-2; possibly TRBD1 for D (5 bases). V was clipped by 5 bases and J by 1 base, with 14 bases between them. Germline CDR1 is MGHDK and CDR2 is SYGVNS. This CDR3 is 15 amino acids long. CDR3 protein: CASSYRDGHNYGYTF. For the CDR3, the DNA is TGTGCCAGCAGTTACCGGGACGGTCATAACTATGGCTACACCTTC.

The chain combines TRBV23-1 with TRBJ2-4; no clear D. TRBV23-1 is assigned to the ORF class and has an uncertain function. Deletions cut 6 bases from V and 0 bases from J, with 24 bases between. The CDR3 spans 19 residues. The CDR3 bases are TGCGCCAGCAGCCCCGGGTTCTCGCAGGAGAACCTAGCCAAAAACATTCAGTACTTC. It specifies CASSPGFSQENLAKNIQYF.

The V gene is TRBV7-9, the J gene TRBJ1-5; weak D call: TRBD1 (5 bases). The V gene's germline CDR1 is SEHNR and CDR2 FQNEAQ (reference sequence). This CDR3 has 16 residues. With 3 bases removed from V and 7 bases from J, the gap between germline ends came to 19 bases. The CDR3: CASSLGVGTNIQPQHF. CDR3 DNA: TGTGCCAGCAGCTTGGGGGTAGGCACCAACATACAGCCCCAGCATTTT.

This clone was observed a handful of times. The chain links TRBV12-5 to TRBJ2-3; TRBD2 aligns across 13 bases. Trimming removed 2 bases from V and 3 bases from J; junction bases left unmatched: 8. Germline CDR1 LGHNT, CDR2 FRNRAP. This CDR3 is built from 18 residues. In DNA, the CDR3 is TGTGCTAGTGGTTTGAGAGGTGGACTAGCGGGGGAGACAGATACGCAGTATTTT. Encoded protein: CASGLRGGLAGETDTQYF.

The DNA of the CDR3 is TGTGCCAGCAGTTTATTTGGGAGATCGACGAACACCATATATTTT. Its protein is CASSLFGRSTNTIYF. This rearrangement joins TRBV28 to TRBJ1-3, with unresolved D. The germline CDR1 and CDR2 sequences are MDHEN and SYDVKM. With 1 base removed from V and 7 bases from J, the gap between germline ends came to 14 bases. The CDR3 has 15 residues. The full variable domain, in which reference TRBV28 and TRBJ1-3 provide the parts outside the CDR3, is DVKVTQSSRYLVKRTGEKVFLECVQDMDHENMFWYRQDPGLGLRLIYFSYDVKMKEKGDIPEGYSVSREKKERFSLILESASTNQTSMYLCASSLFGRSTNTIYFGEGSWLTVV.

The chain has TRBV9 and TRBJ1-3; TRBD1 might be the D (5 bases). This CDR3 comprises 13 residues. The germline CDR1 and CDR2 sequences are SGDLS and YYNGEE. V shed 0 bases and J shed 4 bases, with 5 bases lying between them. Written as DNA, the CDR3 is TGTGCCAGCAGCGTAGACAGGGGAAACACCATATATTTT. Translated: CASSVDRGNTIYF.

This clone was found once. CDR3 residues: CASTYPGESNYGYTF. DNA for the CDR3: TGTGCCAGCACTTACCCGGGAGAATCTAACTATGGCTACACCTTC. This chain joins TRBV2 and TRBJ1-2; D ambiguous. CDR1 SNHLY and CDR2 FYNNEI come from the germline V gene. V was pared by 7 bases and J by 0 bases, with 15 bases between. CDR3 length: 15 amino acids.

This chain uses TRBV7-2 with TRBJ1-3; possible D gene TRBD1, 6 bases. This CDR3 spans 15 amino acids. Trimming took 3 bases from V and 4 from J, leaving 13 bases between them. Germline-derived CDR1 and CDR2 are SGHTA and FQGNSA. CDR3 sequence: CASSLGQGIGNTIYF. The CDR3 region has the DNA TGTGCCAGCAGCTTGGGGCAGGGGATAGGAAACACCATATATTTT. Looking up the rest from reference TRBV7-2 and TRBJ1-3 gives the full variable domain: GAGVSQSPSNKVTEKGKDVELRCDPISGHTALYWYRQSLGQGLEFLIYFQGNSAPDKSGLPSDRFSAERTGGSVSTLTIQRTQQEDSAVYLCASSLGQGIGNTIYFGEGSWLTVV.